One sample yielded the 24 T cell receptor beta chains listed below, sequenced in a study of brain T cells in children with intractable seizures. The repertoire was sequenced with immunoSEQ multiplex PCR; TCRdb's copy has only in-frame clones and lacks some. The sample lists some 76,000 clones, about 92% seen once, with over 1.5% in the top ten. Sequenced material: peripheral blood, taken at surgery. These receptors came from a boy under two years old with tuberous sclerosis and intractable seizures.

The chain carries TRBV27 and TRBJ2-2; D gene ambiguous. The CDR3 loop spans 13 amino acids. The V gene lost 3 bases and the J gene lost 3 bases, with 5 bases spanning the gap. Germline CDR1 is MNHEY and CDR2 is SMNVEV (reference sequence). In DNA, the CDR3 is TGTGCCAGCAGTTTCACAGACACCGGGGAGCTGTTTTTT. This translates into CASSFTDTGELFF.

V usage is TRBV29-1 and J usage is TRBJ2-5; D tentatively reads TRBD1 or TRBD2 (5 bases each). The CDR3 spans 13 residues. The ends were cut back, 7 bases at V and 2 bases at J, with 14 bases in the middle. Germline V CDR1 and CDR2: SQVTM, ANQGSEA. CDR3 protein: CSAGRDPQETQYF. CDR3 sequence (DNA): TGCAGCGCGGGCCGGGACCCGCAAGAGACCCAGTACTTC.

The chain recombines TRBV6-1 with TRBJ1-5; D gene unclear. Germline V gene lookup returns CDR1 MNHNS and CDR2 SASEGT. The CDR3 loop spans 15 amino acids. V shed 5 bases and J shed 0 bases, with 11 bases lying between them. The CDR3 DNA follows: TGTGCCAGCAGTTCCGACACTTATAGCAATCAGCCCCAGCATTTT. It codes for CASSSDTYSNQPQHF.

This clone appeared a single time. This chain connects TRBV6-5 to TRBJ1-1; 9 bases line up with TRBD1. The CDR3 covers 15 residues. Per germline, CDR1 MNHEY and CDR2 SVGAGI. V shed 6 bases and J 5 bases; nucleotides not matched to a gene: 10. CDR3 in amino acids: CASRELGQGKTEAFF. The CDR3 nucleotides are TGTGCCAGCAGAGAGTTGGGACAGGGAAAGACTGAAGCTTTCTTT.

The V and J genes are TRBV30 and TRBJ2-1; 8 bases map to TRBD2. Germline loops: CDR1 GTSNPN, CDR2 SVGIG (reference sequence). The trim removed 3 bases at V and 8 bases at J, leaving 9 bases unmatched. The CDR3 sequence is 14 residues long. The CDR3 sequence is CAWSSRTSKDEQFF. The CDR3 DNA reads TGTGCCTGGAGCTCCCGGACTAGCAAGGATGAGCAGTTCTTC.

This clone was counted once. The chain couples TRBV5-1 to TRBJ1-1, with D perhaps matching TRBD1 (6 bases). The length of the CDR3 is 12 residues. V was pared by 1 base and J by 6 bases, with 7 bases between. Germline lookup yields CDR1 SGHRS and CDR2 YFSETQ. The CDR3 coding sequence is TGCGCCAGCAGCTTGAACAGGGCTGAAGCTTTCTTT. Translated: CASSLNRAEAFF. Supplemented by reference TRBV5-1 and TRBJ1-1, the full variable domain reads KAGVTQTPRYLIKTRGQQVTLSCSPISGHRSVSWYQQTPGQGLQFLFEYFSETQRNKGNFPGRFSGRQFSNSRSEMNVSTLELGDSALYLCASSLNRAEAFFGQGTRLTVV.

The chain uses TRBV6-4 and TRBJ1-6; D is unclear. CDR1 is MRHNA and CDR2 is SNTAGT in the germline V gene. The V end was cut by 8 bases, the J end by 6 bases, with 11 bases between. This CDR3 has 13 residues. The CDR3 coding sequence is TGTGCCAGCCAGTTGAGACCTAATTCACCCCTCCACTTT. Translating gives CASQLRPNSPLHF.

This sequence joins TRBV9 and TRBJ2-7; a weak D match, TRBD1 (5 bases). The CDR3 totals 15 residues. V was shortened by 0 bases and J by 6 bases, with 16 bases between the two germline ends. From germline, CDR1 is SGDLS and CDR2 YYNGEE. This CDR3 reads CASSVASRVGSEQYF. The CDR3 coding sequence is TGTGCCAGCAGCGTAGCTTCCAGGGTCGGATCCGAGCAGTACTTC.

The chain has TRBV7-9 and TRBJ1-1; 7 positions match TRBD1. Germline V CDR1 and CDR2: SEHNR, FQNEAQ (reference sequence). Trimming at V came to 5 bases and at J to 3 bases, leaving 9 bases not matched to a gene. The CDR3 runs 15 residues. This CDR3 reads CASSPTTGMDTEAFF. The CDR3 DNA reads TGTGCCAGCAGCCCAACGACAGGGATGGACACTGAAGCTTTCTTT.

The chain is built from TRBV27 and TRBJ2-3, with 8 bases lining up with TRBD2. The V and J ends lost 2 bases and 1 base, in that order; junction bases with no gene match: 2. CDR3 length: 15 amino acids. CDR1 and CDR2 from the germline V gene are MNHEY and SMNVEV (reference sequence). The CDR3 spells CASSLRAGGTDTQYF. DNA of the CDR3: TGTGCCAGCAGTTTAAGAGCGGGGGGCACAGATACGCAGTATTTT.

This sequence joins TRBV11-2 and TRBJ2-3, with 7 nucleotides matching TRBD2. Per the germline V gene, CDR1 is SGHAT and CDR2 is FQNNGV. The CDR3 has 16 amino acids. Trimming at V came to 1 base and at J to 2 bases, leaving 6 bases not matched to a gene. The CDR3 loop is CASSLVSSGYTDTQYF. CDR3 DNA: TGTGCCAGCAGCTTAGTATCTAGCGGATACACAGATACGCAGTATTTT.

The rearrangement links TRBV30 to TRBJ1-6; D might be TRBD1 (5 bases). The CDR3 loop spans 17 amino acids. Germline V lookup: CDR1 GTSNPN, CDR2 SVGIG (reference sequence). The V and J ends lost 4 bases and 0 bases respectively, with 16 bases between them. The CDR3: CAWTDLAGSSYNSPLHF. CDR3 coding DNA: TGTGCCTGGACGGATCTGGCAGGGAGCTCCTATAATTCACCCCTCCACTTT.

The chain has TRBV14 and TRBJ2-7, with 9 bases that match TRBD1. V was clipped by 2 bases and J by 6 bases; unmatched bases: 11. Per the germline V gene, CDR1 is SGHDN and CDR2 is FVKESK. The CDR3 extends over 16 amino acids. The CDR3 loop is CASSQSTGTGSLEQYF. In DNA, the CDR3 is TGTGCCAGCAGCCAATCCACCGGGACAGGGTCACTCGAGCAGTACTTC.

The chain links TRBV7-9 to TRBJ1-1; weak D call: TRBD1 (6 bases). Germline-derived CDR1 and CDR2 are SEHNR and FQNEAQ (reference sequence). Trimming took off 5 bases at V and 6 bases at J, with 13 bases between the two ends. This CDR3 has 13 residues. CDR3 DNA sequence: TGTGCCAGCAGCCGAAAAGGGGGGGCTGAAGCTTTCTTT. It translates to CASSRKGGAEAFF.

The V gene is TRBV19, the J gene TRBJ2-6; D uncertain. The germline CDR1 and CDR2 sequences are LNHDA and SQIVND (reference sequence). CDR3 length: 16 amino acids. V gave up 6 bases and J gave up 0 bases, with 12 bases separating them. The CDR3 sequence: CASSSSSSSGANVLTF. CDR3 coding DNA: TGTGCCAGTAGCTCCTCCTCAAGCTCTGGGGCCAACGTCCTGACTTTC. The full variable domain, with the rest looked up from reference TRBV19 and TRBJ2-6, is DGGITQSPKYLFRKEGQNVTLSCEQNLNHDAMYWYRQDPGQGLRLIYYSQIVNDFQKGDIAEGYSVSREKKESFPLTVTSAQKNPTAFYLCASSSSSSSGANVLTFGAGSRLTVL.

This chain joins TRBV7-6 and TRBJ2-1; 10 bases line up with TRBD2. The germline V gene encodes CDR1 SGHVS and CDR2 FNYEAQ. This CDR3 contains 17 residues. V was pared by 6 bases and J by 10 bases, with 18 bases of the junction left unmatched. The CDR3 loop reads CASSRPRIAGGLVEQFF. The CDR3 region has the DNA TGTGCCAGCAGTCGACCTCGAATAGCGGGGGGTCTTGTCGAGCAGTTCTTC.

The chain couples TRBV3-1 (or the pseudogene TRBV3-2) to TRBJ2-1; 7 bases fit TRBD2. CDR1 is LGHDT and CDR2 is YNNKEL in the germline V gene (reference sequence). The CDR3 runs to 12 residues. The trim removed 5 bases at V and 10 bases at J, leaving 5 bases unmatched. The CDR3 bases are TGTGCCAGCAGCTCAGCGGGGAGGGAGCAGTTCTTC. Its protein is CASSSAGREQFF.

The chain is built from TRBV24-1 and TRBJ1-3; 7 nucleotides align to TRBD1. The germline V gene encodes CDR1 KGHDR and CDR2 SFDVKD. The V and J ends lost 2 bases and 4 bases, in that order; junction bases with no gene match: 10. The length of the CDR3 is 17 residues. The CDR3 DNA is TGTGCCACCAGTGATTCACGGACCAGGGGGTTCGGAAACACCATATATTTT. Translating it yields CATSDSRTRGFGNTIYF.

The CDR3 sequence: CASSLSPNTDTQYF. The CDR3 DNA reads as TGTGCCAGCAGCTTATCACCCAACACAGATACGCAGTATTTT. This rearrangement joins TRBV7-2 to TRBJ2-3; D unresolved. The CDR3 runs 14 residues. Per the germline V gene, CDR1 is SGHTA and CDR2 is FQGNSA. Deletions cut 2 bases from V and 2 bases from J, with 8 bases between.

The V call is TRBV5-1, the J call TRBJ1-4; 7 nucleotides align to TRBD1. After removal of 4 bases from V and 0 bases from J, the junction contained 3 bases not matched to a gene. Germline lookup yields CDR1 SGHRS and CDR2 YFSETQ. The CDR3 sequence is 15 residues long. The CDR3 region has the DNA TGCGCCAGCAGCAGTGACAGGGCAACTAATGAAAAACTGTTTTTT. This translates into CASSSDRATNEKLFF.

This chain links TRBV18 with TRBJ1-5, with a tentative D call TRBD1 (5 bases). This CDR3 is 14 amino acids long. Deletions cut 3 bases from V and 5 bases from J, with 11 bases between. In germline, CDR1 is KGHSH, CDR2 LQKENI. DNA of the CDR3: TGTGCCAGCTCACCGGGGGTTCTTGATCAGCCCCAGCATTTT. Its translation: CASSPGVLDQPQHF.

The chain combines TRBV6-5 with TRBJ1-2, with D perhaps TRBD1 (5 bases). There are 12 residues in the CDR3. The V end was cut by 5 bases, the J end by 5 bases, with 9 bases between. In germline, CDR1 is MNHEY, CDR2 SVGAGI. CDR3: CASSNQGYGYTF. The CDR3 DNA is TGTGCCAGCAGTAACCAGGGTTATGGCTACACCTTC.

This clone was detected a few times. The gene calls are TRBV10-1 and TRBJ2-5; perhaps TRBD2 as D (6 bases). Germline CDR1 and CDR2: WNHNN and SYGVQD (reference sequence). Deletions cut 3 bases from V and 4 bases from J, with 12 bases between. The CDR3 runs 14 residues. CDR3 nucleotide sequence: TGCGCCAGCAGTGAAACGACTAGAGGAGAGACCCAGTACTTC. It codes for CASSETTRGETQYF.

V and J are TRBV7-9 and TRBJ1-6; 7 nucleotides line up with TRBD1. In germline, CDR1 is SEHNR, CDR2 FQNEAQ (reference sequence). The junction had 6 bases not matched to a gene; V was cut back by 5 bases and J by 5 bases. CDR3 length: 15 amino acids. CDR3 amino acids: CASSGGGTDNSPLHF. Here the CDR3 DNA reads TGTGCCAGCAGCGGAGGGGGGACAGATAATTCACCCCTCCACTTT.